These T cell receptor beta chains were read from a single sample in a study of preoperative IRX-2 immunotherapy in early breast cancer. Profiling relied on immunoSEQ multiplex PCR, and the TCRdb table lists in-frame clones only, not all of them. The top ten hold less than 6.5% of the sample, which has under 11,000 clones, around 75% seen once. Sequencing was performed on lymph node tissue, taken before IRX-2 immunotherapy. These receptors all stem from a human donor with breast cancer. CDR3s include the opening cysteine and the closing phenylalanine or tryptophan. Expanded clones get a size class; other rows say once, few or many, or leave the size out.

j_call clone_size v_call cdr3_aa
TRBJ1-2 - TRBV19 CASIGDRVGGYTF
TRBJ2-1 - TRBV14 CASSQVTSGVYNEQFF
TRBJ2-7 - TRBV7-4 CASSLGQGKGYEQYF
TRBJ2-3 - TRBV5-1 CASSPLAGATDTQYF
TRBJ1-2 - TRBV6-8 CASKRRDSGTEF
TRBJ1-2 few TRBV6-8 CASSAHGSNYGYTF
TRBJ2-1 few TRBV6-8 CASSPLRTGGNEQFF
TRBJ2-1 - TRBV19 CASSIGAPGAEQFF
TRBJ2-7 - TRBV6-8 CASIPSGRSGEQYF
TRBJ2-6 - TRBV15 CATSDISGANVLTF
TRBJ1-5 - TRBV9 CASRGSLGGNQPQHF
TRBJ2-1 - TRBV6-8 CASTQDLSSYNEQFF
TRBJ2-7 few TRBV28 CASSSASTGAYEQYF
TRBJ2-6 - TRBV5-1 CASSTGPYGSGANVLTF
TRBJ2-1 once TRBV12-5 CASGTQRSNEQFF
TRBJ2-4 once TRBV29-1 CSVAAGGDIQYF
TRBJ2-2 - TRBV11-3 CASSFRLGGSGGDTGELFF
TRBJ1-1 few TRBV28 CASRLWSTEAFF
TRBJ1-4 once TRBV6-7 CASRRDSLTNEKLFF
TRBJ1-1 few TRBV19 CASSMTGAGATEAFF
TRBJ2-3 - TRBV19 CASSTGGSTDTQYF
TRBJ1-1 - TRBV6-8 CAITGPSGEAFF
TRBJ2-3 - TRBV6-8 CASSSPSGRSDTQYF
TRBJ1-3 - TRBV5-8 CASSPGRPGNTIYF
TRBJ2-3 - TRBV7-7 CASSGGRLSTDTQYF
TRBJ2-7 - TRBV6-8 CASRHGTSGTYEQYF
TRBJ1-1 - TRBV19 CASSLQGGNTEAFF
TRBJ1-1 - TRBV9 CASTRTLANTEAFF
TRBJ2-7 - TRBV19 CATGRYSYEQYF
TRBJ1-4 - TRBV28 CASSLGLGQLNEKLFF
TRBJ1-2 - TRBV6-8 CASSGIRDRDYGYTF
TRBJ1-1 - TRBV18 CASSPSVQGFTEAFF
TRBJ1-4 once TRBV28 CASSPGQATNEKLFF
TRBJ2-1 - TRBV4-1 CASRGSGYNEQFF
- - TRBV6-8 CASNHRRGGLDRGAYEQYF
TRBJ2-5 - TRBV7-4 CASSQGAGGVIETQYF
TRBJ2-6 - TRBV6-8 CASSYVYGYGANVLTF
TRBJ1-1 - TRBV6-8 CASSPGGQIRPEAFF
TRBJ1-3 - TRBV28 CASRLTGGGNTIYF
TRBJ1-1 - TRBV4-1 CASGTGRTEAFF
TRBJ2-2 - TRBV11-3 CASSLGGGREAGELFF
TRBJ1-1 - TRBV6-8 CASSEFNLGRANTEAFF
TRBJ2-7 medium-sized TRBV6-1 CASSEGDRSFYEQYF
TRBJ1-1 once TRBV6-8 CASRSERGRGIEAFF